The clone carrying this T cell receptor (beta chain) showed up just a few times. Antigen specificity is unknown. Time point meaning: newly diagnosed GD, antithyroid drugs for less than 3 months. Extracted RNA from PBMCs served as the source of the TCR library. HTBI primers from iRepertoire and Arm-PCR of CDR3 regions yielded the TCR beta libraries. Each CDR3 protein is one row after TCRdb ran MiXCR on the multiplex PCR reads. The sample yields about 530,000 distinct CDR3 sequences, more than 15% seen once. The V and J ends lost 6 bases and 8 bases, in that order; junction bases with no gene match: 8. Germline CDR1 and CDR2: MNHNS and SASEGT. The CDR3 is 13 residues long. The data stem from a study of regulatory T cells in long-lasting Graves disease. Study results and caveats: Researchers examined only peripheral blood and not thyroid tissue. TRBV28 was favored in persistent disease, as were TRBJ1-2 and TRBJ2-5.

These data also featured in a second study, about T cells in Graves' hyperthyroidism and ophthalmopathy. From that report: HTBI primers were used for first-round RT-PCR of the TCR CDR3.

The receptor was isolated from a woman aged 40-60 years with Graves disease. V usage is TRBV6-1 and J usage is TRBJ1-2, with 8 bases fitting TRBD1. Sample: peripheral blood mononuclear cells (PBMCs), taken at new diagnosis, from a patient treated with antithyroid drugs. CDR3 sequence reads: CASSKTGDRGYTF. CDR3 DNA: TGTGCCAGCAGCAAGACAGGGGATCGAGGCTACACCTTC.